The T cell receptor (beta chain) under discussion was sequenced for a study of blood T cell repertoires in COVID-19 (TCRdb year 2020). General notes on the study: Samples from collaborators originated in the United States, Italy and Spain and spanned both the acute and convalescent phases of COVID-19. The prospective study material was composed of cDNA or gDNA derived from T cells, B-cell-depleted T cells, or PBMCs. The sample metadata nearly always contained a de-identified subject ID, COVID-19 status, age in years and sex. The repertoires were released in a freely available public database meant as a resource for research on the immune response to SARS-CoV-2. Samples came from the ongoing ImmuneRACE study (first 160 participants) plus 1,254 subjects from 6 global collaborators. Where HLA class I and class II types were available, the types were taken from metadata supplied by the sample provider, not from assay-based typing. The dataset comprised deeply sampled blood TCRbeta repertoires from subjects exposed to, actively infected with, or recovered from COVID-19. The investigation overall reported the following: How much clinical and demographic metadata was included differed by source and by participant, and the metadata was provided uncurated.

TCRbeta CDR3 regions were amplified from genomic DNA by means of the immunoSEQ Assay, a bias-controlled multiplex PCR. The original methods were these. Within the assay, amplification of reference gene primers was used to estimate how many nucleated cells each sample contained. To quantify the absolute abundance of each unique TCRbeta CDR3 rearrangement, sequence reads were collapsed and filtered. For each sample, productive Simpson clonality was calculated by taking the square root of Simpson's diversity index across productive rearrangements. Held by TCRdb, this immuneACCESS table contains in-frame sequences only and omits some clones. Under half of the omission traces to an unresolved V gene where checked; the cause of the rest is unknown. V and J calls plus clone size are reproduced from that table; the DNA served to infer D and trimming. This sample holds about 330,000 clones; about 90% were observed only once. The ten most abundant clones make up approximately 0.99% of the sample.

The germline V gene gives CDR1 as KGHDR and CDR2 as SFDVKD. The CDR3 has 12 amino acids, counting the end cysteine and phenylalanine. Just the 36-base CDR3 DNA is kept, in frame starting at base 1. Relative to germline, V is 3 bases shorter and J is 4 bases shorter, with 5 bases between their ends. On this clone: It lacks a known antigen. Base qualities are not at hand, and no much larger clone is one base apart.

Participants in the prospective study were enrolled through a virtual design, were aged about 18 to 100 years, and lived in approximately 24 United States geographic areas. In the prospective study, participants were assigned to cohorts based on the clinical history participants reported in a screening survey and a study questionnaire. Recovered participants in ImmuneRACE Cohort 3 were defined by two consecutive negative NP/OP PCR tests, clearance by a healthcare professional, or resolution of symptoms. Each participant in the prospective study had whole blood, serum and a nasopharyngeal or oropharyngeal swab collected by mobile phlebotomists. Additional blood draws and questionnaires over an approximately 2-month period could optionally be provided by prospective study participants. Before DNA extraction, blood samples from the prospective study were shipped at room temperature or frozen.

Sequenced input: PBMCs or T cells enriched from blood (not recorded which). Recombination joined TRBV24-1 with TRBJ1-2, with the D gene uncertain. This clonotype was sampled from a woman younger than 45 who had recovered from COVID-19. The CDR3 amino acid sequence is: CATSDEIYGYTF. The nucleotide sequence reads as follows: TGTGCCACCAGTGATGAGATCTATGGCTACACCTTC.